These 28 T cell receptor beta chains share one sample of origin, sequenced in a study of blood T cells in healthy people across ages. A second PCR, run for roughly 7 to 12 cycles, used a sample-barcoded 5' primer plus a J-beta primer mix. TCRdb independently ran MiXCR on the 5' RACE reads; one entry per CDR3 protein. The sample contains 850,000 to 1,000,000 distinct CDR3 sequences, roughly 52% of which appear only once. Sequencing was carried out using blood. These receptors originate from a man in his thirties or forties in good health.

This clonotype was detected only a few times. The V call is TRBV7-2, the J call TRBJ2-7; possibly TRBD1 for D (6 bases). The CDR3 has 14 amino acids. V lost 5 bases, J lost 0 bases, and 11 bases lay in between. Germline V gene sequence: CDR1 SGHTA, CDR2 FQGNSA. The CDR3 bases are TGTGCCAGCAGCCTCCGGGACAACTCCTACGAGCAGTACTTC. Translation gives CASSLRDNSYEQYF.

The chain joins TRBV27 to TRBJ1-2; 8 bases agree with TRBD1. In germline, CDR1 is MNHEY, CDR2 SMNVEV (reference sequence). Trimming took 7 bases from V and 4 from J; bases not matched to a gene: 11. CDR3 length: 15 residues. The DNA of the CDR3 is TGTGCCAGCAACCCGGACAGGGACAATATCTATGGCTACACCTTC. It encodes CASNPDRDNIYGYTF.

The chain is built from TRBV28 and TRBJ2-3, with D possibly called TRBD1 or TRBD2 (6 bases each). Germline V gives CDR1 MDHEN, CDR2 SYDVKM. The V and J ends lost 2 bases and 3 bases respectively, with 12 bases between them. This CDR3 spans 15 amino acids. The DNA of the CDR3 is TGTGCCAGCAGTTTAGCTCGGGGGCGAACAGATACGCAGTATTTT. This sequence encodes CASSLARGRTDTQYF. Drawing the rest from reference TRBV28 and TRBJ2-3, the complete variable domain is DVKVTQSSRYLVKRTGEKVFLECVQDMDHENMFWYRQDPGLGLRLIYFSYDVKMKEKGDIPEGYSVSREKKERFSLILESASTNQTSMYLCASSLARGRTDTQYFGPGTRLTVL.

This clonotype was counted only a few times. The chain employs TRBV29-1 and TRBJ2-7; D is perhaps TRBD2 (5 bases). V was trimmed by 4 bases and J by 2 bases, leaving 9 bases between them. The germline gives CDR1 SQVTM, CDR2 ANQGSEA. The CDR3 consists of 12 residues. The CDR3 DNA follows: TGCAGCGTTGCCGGACTGACCTACGAGCAGTACTTC. The encoded protein is CSVAGLTYEQYF.

V is TRBV20-1 and J is TRBJ1-5; D is perhaps TRBD1 (5 bases). Trimming cost V 5 bases and J 0 bases, with 17 bases left between them. Germline CDR1 reads DFQATT; CDR2 reads SNEGSKA (reference sequence). This CDR3 spans 16 amino acids. CDR3 region: CSARRGQGDSNQPQHF. The CDR3 DNA sequence: TGCAGTGCTCGGAGGGGCCAGGGAGATAGCAATCAGCCCCAGCATTTT.

V is TRBV6-1 and J is TRBJ2-4, with TRBD2 as a possible D gene (7 bases). The DNA matches TRBJ2-7 better at its end, which makes the J call doubtful. The CDR3 runs to 13 residues. Germline CDR1 and CDR2: MNHNS and SASEGT. The CDR3 nucleotides are TGTGCCAGCTATACCGGGGGGCCTTACGAGCAGTACTTC. Its protein product is CASYTGGPYEQYF.

The CDR3 nucleotides read TGTGCCACCAGCAGCGGGGGATATTCACCCCTCCACTTT. Translation: CATSSGGYSPLHF. The J gene is TRBJ1-6, the V gene TRBV15, with a tentative D call TRBD1 (5 bases). Germline V gene data show CDR1 as LNHNV and CDR2 as YYDKDF (reference sequence). The CDR3 has 13 amino acids. V was shortened by 3 bases and J by 8 bases, with 8 bases between the two germline ends. Based on the CDR3 plus reference TRBV15 and TRBJ1-6, the full variable domain is DAMVIQNPRYQVTQFGKPVTLSCSQTLNHNVMYWYQQKSSQAPKLLFHYYDKDFNNEADTPDNFQSRRPNTSFCFLDIRSPGLGDTAMYLCATSSGGYSPLHFGNGTRLTVT.

The V call is TRBV19, the J call TRBJ2-7; possibly TRBD1 for D (7 bases). CDR1 and CDR2 (germline): LNHDA, SQIVND (reference sequence). This CDR3 contains 18 residues. Trimming took off 1 base at V and 2 bases at J, with 21 bases between the two ends. For the CDR3, the DNA is TGTGCCAGTAGTATAGCCCACCAGGGGGGTACAGGGGCCTACGAGCAGTACTTC. Protein product: CASSIAHQGGTGAYEQYF.

The chain employs TRBV20-1 and TRBJ2-1; 7 bases line up with TRBD2. This CDR3 is 12 amino acids long. J was trimmed by 8 bases and V by 5 bases; bases with no gene match: 6. Per the germline V gene, CDR1 is DFQATT and CDR2 is SNEGSKA (reference sequence). Written as DNA, the CDR3 is TGCAGTGCTCGGACTAGGATGGATGAGCAGTTCTTC. Translating gives CSARTRMDEQFF.

About this clonotype: At one boundary the junction diverges from the germline segment, which might be a read error. This chain links TRBV29-1 with TRBJ2-4; 8 bases agree with TRBD1. The J call could be wrong; TRBJ2-7 is a better fit for the DNA end. The germline V gene encodes CDR1 SQVTM and CDR2 ANQGSEA. The CDR3 is made up of 14 amino acids. The CDR3: CSAEGRDRLDEQYF. The CDR3 nucleotides are TGCAGCGCTGAAGGCAGGGACAGGTTGGACGAGCAGTACTTC.

The chain joins TRBV6-1 to TRBJ1-4; 11 nucleotides match TRBD1. CDR1 is MNHNS, CDR2 SASEGT, per germline. V lost 6 bases to trimming and J lost 8 bases; unmatched junction nucleotides: 14. The CDR3 sequence is 17 residues long. The CDR3, as DNA: TGTGCCAGCAGGACCGGGACAGGGGGGATTTTAGAGGAAAAACTGTTTTTT. Translating it yields CASRTGTGGILEEKLFF.

In its sample, this clonotype was seen a few times. The chain links TRBV3-1 to TRBJ2-7; D may be TRBD2 (6 bases). CDR3 length: 16 residues. Germline V gene lookup returns CDR1 LGHDT and CDR2 YNNKEL (reference sequence). Trimming took 3 bases from V and 2 from J, leaving 17 bases between them. The CDR3 sequence is CASSQRLVLVAYEQYF. The CDR3 coding sequence is TGTGCCAGCAGCCAGAGACTAGTTCTTGTTGCCTACGAGCAGTACTTC.

This chain connects TRBV5-1 to TRBJ2-7, with D possibly being TRBD1 (6 bases). V lost 3 bases to trimming and J lost 2 bases, with 24 bases between them. The CDR3 runs 18 residues. Germline V CDR1 and CDR2: SGHRS, YFSETQ. The CDR3 nucleotides are TGCGCCAGCAGCTGGGGCGGCGGAGATGACAGGTATACCTACGAGCAGTACTTC. Encoded protein: CASSWGGGDDRYTYEQYF.

As regards this clonotype: A junction boundary mismatches the germline segment, possibly from a read error. V is TRBV7-9 and J is TRBJ2-7; tentative D call: TRBD2 (6 bases). TRBJ2-5 explains the end of the DNA better; the J call may be wrong. Germline-derived CDR1 and CDR2 are SEHNR and FQNEAQ (reference sequence). This CDR3 is 16 amino acids long. CDR3 region: CASSLALDRVEETQYF. CDR3 nucleotides: TGTGCCAGCAGCCTAGCGCTCGATAGGGTTGAGGAGACCCAGTACTTC.

The V call is TRBV28, the J call TRBJ2-7, with D perhaps matching TRBD2 (5 bases). V was shortened by 6 bases and J by 1 base, with 22 bases between the two germline ends. There are 17 residues in the CDR3. The germline V gene has CDR1 MDHEN and CDR2 SYDVKM. In DNA form, the CDR3 reads TGTGCCAGCAGCCCACCTACGGGGATCCACTTATCCTACGAGCAGTACTTC. As protein: CASSPPTGIHLSYEQYF.

This clonotype was recorded many times. This sequence joins TRBV7-9 and TRBJ2-2; 12 bases map to TRBD2. CDR1 and CDR2 (germline): SEHNR, FQNEAQ (reference sequence). This CDR3 spans 17 amino acids. The V segment lost 4 bases and the J segment 5 bases; nucleotides outside the gene matches: 8. The CDR3 DNA follows: TGTGCCAGCAGCTCTCGACTAGCGGGGGAGGTTACCGGGGAGCTGTTTTTT. Translation gives CASSSRLAGEVTGELFF.

This clonotype was counted only a few times. The chain combines TRBV12-3 or TRBV12-4 with TRBJ2-5; no definite D call. CDR3 length: 12 residues. Trimming removed 4 bases at V and 5 bases at J, with 8 bases between. The CDR3: CASSSQVETQYF. The CDR3 nucleotides are TGTGCCAGCAGTTCCCAAGTCGAGACCCAGTACTTC.

About this clonotype: A junction end diverges from the germline sequence, so it may reflect a read error. J is TRBJ1-4 and V is TRBV2; TRBD1 matches 9 bases. This CDR3 has 15 residues. Germline assignment: CDR1 SNHLY and CDR2 FYNNEI. The CDR3 region is CAGSAGTGSGEKLFF. DNA of the CDR3: TGTGCCGGCAGCGCCGGGACAGGGTCGGGTGAAAAACTGTTTTTT.

The V call is TRBV25-1, the J call TRBJ2-7; 7 bases are shared with TRBD2. Germline loops: CDR1 MGHDK, CDR2 SYGVNS. CDR3 length: 12 residues. V lost 8 bases and J lost 10; bases outside the gene matches: 11. In nucleotides, the CDR3 is TGTGCCAGCGCCTTAATGCGGGGGTCCCAGTACTTC. It translates to CASALMRGSQYF.

This clonotype showed up just once. A much more abundant neighbour one base away suggests this may be a read error. The chain carries TRBV27 and TRBJ2-7; possible D gene TRBD1, 5 bases. CDR1 and CDR2 (germline): MNHEY, SMNVEV (reference sequence). The CDR3 sequence is 13 residues long. Trimming shortened V by 0 bases and J by 6 bases, and 9 bases separated the two germline ends. Here the CDR3 reads CASSLSTDSEQYF. The CDR3 bases are TGTGCCAGCAGTTTATCGACAGACTCCGAGCAGTACTTC.

This clonotype has a single count. The chain links TRBV9 to TRBJ2-1; perhaps TRBD2 as D (7 bases). The length of the CDR3 is 16 residues. V was pared by 0 bases and J by 5 bases, with 15 bases between. Germline-derived CDR1 and CDR2 are SGDLS and YYNGEE. CDR3 amino acids: CASSVGGGRGDNEQFF. DNA of the CDR3: TGTGCCAGCAGCGTAGGGGGGGGCCGTGGCGACAATGAGCAGTTCTTC.

The chain uses TRBV4-1 and TRBJ1-4; 10 nucleotides align to TRBD1. The CDR3 sequence is 19 residues long. V dropped 4 bases and J dropped 5; count of bases not matched to a gene: 16. CDR1 and CDR2 from the germline V gene are MGHRA and YSYEKL. CDR3 coding DNA: TGCGCCAGCAGCCTCGAACTCAACACCGGGACAGGGGTCAATGAAAAACTGTTTTTT. Its translation is CASSLELNTGTGVNEKLFF.

This clonotype has more than one count but fewer than ten. The rearrangement links TRBV6-2 or TRBV6-3 to TRBJ1-5, with D tentatively TRBD1 (6 bases). The CDR3 loop spans 17 amino acids. Trimming removed 6 bases at V and 0 bases at J, with 18 bases between. Per the germline V gene, CDR1 is MNHEY and CDR2 is SVGEGT. The CDR3 bases are TGTGCCAGCAGAATCAGGCCGACAGGTATTAGCAATCAGCCCCAGCATTTT. Translated: CASRIRPTGISNQPQHF.

This clonotype has only a few counts. The chain has TRBV27 and TRBJ1-3, with 9 nucleotides matching TRBD1. CDR3 length equals 15 residues. Unmatched junction bases numbered 0, after V lost 2 bases and J lost 1 base. The germline gives CDR1 MNHEY, CDR2 SMNVEV (reference sequence). The CDR3 region has the DNA TGTGCCAGCAGTTTAGGACAGGGGTCTGGAAACACCATATATTTT. This gives the protein CASSLGQGSGNTIYF.

This clonotype has a handful of counts. This chain connects TRBV5-1 to TRBJ2-7; 11 positions match TRBD2. This CDR3 has 16 amino acids. Germline CDR1 is SGHRS and CDR2 is YFSETQ. V was pared by 5 bases and J by 3 bases, with 10 bases of the junction left unmatched. The CDR3 DNA is TGCGCCAGCAGGTCCGATTCTAGCGGGGGGATCTACGAGCAGTACTTC. This encodes CASRSDSSGGIYEQYF.

This CDR3 reads CASSLAYGDFETQYF. DNA of the CDR3: TGTGCCAGCAGTTTAGCCTACGGGGATTTTGAGACCCAGTACTTC. The chain is built from TRBV12-3 or TRBV12-4 and TRBJ2-7; tentative D call: TRBD2 (5 bases). The J call is uncertain, as TRBJ2-5 better fits the DNA end. The CDR3 extends over 15 amino acids.

The V and J genes are TRBV29-1 and TRBJ1-1; 7 positions match TRBD1. The CDR3 sequence is 13 residues long. Germline CDR1 reads SQVTM; CDR2 reads ANQGSEA. With V trimmed by 4 bases and J by 5 bases, 7 bases remained unmatched. The CDR3: CSVVRTGWTEAFF. The CDR3 DNA reads as TGCAGCGTTGTGAGGACAGGATGGACTGAAGCTTTCTTT.

The sample holds a few counts of this clonotype. The chain carries TRBV27 and TRBJ2-3; 10 positions match TRBD2. Trimming took 5 bases from V and 1 from J; bases not matched to a gene: 3. Germline V gene lookup returns CDR1 MNHEY and CDR2 SMNVEV (reference sequence). This CDR3 region has 15 residues. The CDR3 DNA is TGTGCCAGCAGTGCTAGCGGGGGAGGCACAGATACGCAGTATTTT. Residues: CASSASGGGTDTQYF.